This T cell receptor beta chain originates from a study of cytomegalovirus exposure and HLA in healthy donors. Whole-study results and caveats: Some V segments (TRBV6-2 and TRBV6-3 among them) were excluded as indistinguishable.

The primer mix had 60 Vbeta and 13 Jbeta primers. TCRdb's table, derived via immunoSEQ multiplex PCR, lists solely in-frame clones and lacks some. The repertoire holds 130,000 or so clones, with roughly 74% as singletons. V shed 4 bases and J shed 4 bases, with 17 bases lying between them. Germline values: CDR1 SNHLY, CDR2 FYNNEI. This CDR3 comprises 15 residues. As concerns this clone: Its antigen is still unknown.

Specimen: PBMCs. This clonotype originated in a man aged 35 to 55 in good health and CMV-seropositive. The V gene is TRBV2, the J gene TRBJ2-7, with D possibly TRBD1 on 6 matching bases. Here the CDR3 reads CASSAQGQSSYEQYF. The CDR3 DNA sequence: TGTGCCAGCAGTGCCCAGGGACAATCATCATACGAGCAGTACTTC.